This T cell receptor beta chain was captured in a study of cytomegalovirus exposure and HLA in healthy donors. The PCR contained 60 Vbeta and 13 Jbeta primers. Measured with immunoSEQ multiplex PCR; TCRdb has only the in-frame clones, and not every one. The sample gives about 83,000 clones, over 60% of which show up once; 4% to 5% is in the top ten. A note on this clone: Its antigen remains unknown.

General study points: Later work associated roughly 17,000 TCR beta sequences with HLA alleles at 0.05 false discovery rate. Analysis was carried out at a later point, and it linked a missense DCLRE1C variant to TCR beta V- and J-gene trimming.

Germline values: CDR1 ENHRY, CDR2 SYGVKD. The V end was cut by 6 bases, the J end by 0 bases, with 12 bases between. This CDR3 contains 15 residues. This receptor was obtained from a man in his sixties in good health and CMV-seronegative. Sequencing was performed on PBMCs. The rearrangement joins TRBV10-3 to TRBJ2-1, with no clear D. For the CDR3, the DNA is TGTGCCATCAGCGAAACACCTTACTCCTACAATGAGCAGTTCTTC. This translates into CAISETPYSYNEQFF.